A single count supports the clone carrying this T cell receptor beta chain. Its antigen remains unidentified. Time point in this sample: week 11, during vaccination. Doses of 300 ug of mutant IDH1 20-mer peptide were given with topical imiquimod. This CDR3 comprises 19 residues. With V trimmed by 1 base and J by 6 bases, 15 bases remained unmatched. Germline CDR1 and CDR2: SGHVS and FQNEAQ. Measured with immunoSEQ multiplex PCR; TCRdb has only the in-frame clones, and not every one. Of about 130,000 clones in the sample, about 82% were seen once. The data were obtained in a study of a mutant IDH1 vaccine in newly diagnosed glioma. Whole-study results and caveats: Seemingly, top peripheral T cell clonotype changes bore no relation to pseudoprogression.

V and J are TRBV7-8 and TRBJ1-4; 9 bases line up with TRBD1. The sequences come from PBMCs, collected from a glioma patient whose treatment included an IDH1 peptide vaccine. The sequence was obtained from a man in his forties with glioma. The CDR3, as DNA: TGTGCCAGCAGCTTAGGGTACAGGGGGCGAGGGAGAGGGGATGAAAAACTGTTTTTT. Translated: CASSLGYRGRGRGDEKLFF.